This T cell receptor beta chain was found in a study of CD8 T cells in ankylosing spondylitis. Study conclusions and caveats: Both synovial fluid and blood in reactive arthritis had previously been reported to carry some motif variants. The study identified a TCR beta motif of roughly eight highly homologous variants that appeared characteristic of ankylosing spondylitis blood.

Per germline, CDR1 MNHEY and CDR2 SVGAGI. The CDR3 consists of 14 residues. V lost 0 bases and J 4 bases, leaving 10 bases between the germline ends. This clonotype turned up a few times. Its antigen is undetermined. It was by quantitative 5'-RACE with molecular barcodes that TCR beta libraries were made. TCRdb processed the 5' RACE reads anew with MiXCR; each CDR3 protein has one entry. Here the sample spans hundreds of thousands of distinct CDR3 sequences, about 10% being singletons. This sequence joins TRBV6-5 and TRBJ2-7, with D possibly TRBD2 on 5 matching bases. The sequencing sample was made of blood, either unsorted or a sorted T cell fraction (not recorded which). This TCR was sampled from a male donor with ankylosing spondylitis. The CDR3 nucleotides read TGTGCCAGCAGTTACTCGAGACGGACTTACGAGCAGTACTTC. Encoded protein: CASSYSRRTYEQYF.